The 15 T cell receptor beta chains presented below share a single source sample, sequenced in a study of T cell changes during pregnancy in multiple sclerosis. TCRdb keeps only in-frame clones here, not all; method: immunoSEQ multiplex PCR. This sample yields 69,000 or so clones, of which 75% to 95% are seen a single time; under 0.35% belongs to the top ten. Sequences were derived from CD4+ T cells from peripheral blood mononuclear cells, sampled in the third trimester of pregnancy. The origin of the receptors is a female donor in good health, enrolled as a control in a pregnancy study.

V is TRBV6-5 and J is TRBJ2-2; 7 nucleotides align to TRBD1. V shed 6 bases and J 8 bases; nucleotides not matched to a gene: 3. CDR3 size: 12 residues. Germline CDR1 is MNHEY and CDR2 is SVGAGI. The CDR3 reads CASRKQGGELFF. The DNA for the CDR3 is TGTGCCAGCAGGAAACAGGGGGGGGAGCTGTTTTTT.

V usage is TRBV9 and J usage is TRBJ2-7; D is possibly TRBD1 (6 bases). V dropped 0 bases and J dropped 2 bases, with 9 bases sitting between them. The CDR3 loop spans 14 amino acids. The germline CDR1 and CDR2 sequences are SGDLS and YYNGEE. CDR3 nucleotide sequence: TGTGCCAGCAGCGTAGCTGACAGGACCTACGAGCAGTACTTC. As protein: CASSVADRTYEQYF.

The V and J genes are TRBV5-1 and TRBJ2-7; D may be TRBD1 (5 bases). Trimming took 2 bases from V and 3 from J, leaving 15 bases between them. Germline loops: CDR1 SGHRS, CDR2 YFSETQ. The CDR3 sequence is 15 residues long. This CDR3 reads CASSFLGETYYEQYF. The CDR3 nucleotides read TGCGCCAGCAGCTTTCTAGGGGAAACTTACTACGAGCAGTACTTC.

V is TRBV7-2 and J is TRBJ2-5, with 8 positions matching TRBD2. Germline trimming cut 4 bases from V and 5 bases from J; bases unmatched to any gene: 6. The CDR3 spans 14 residues. The germline V gene has CDR1 SGHTA and CDR2 FQGNSA. CDR3 coding DNA: TGTGCCAGCAGCTCGCCTAGCGGGCGGGAGACCCAGTACTTC. It codes for CASSSPSGRETQYF. Full variable domain (outside the CDR3, taken from reference TRBV7-2 and TRBJ2-5): GAGVSQSPSNKVTEKGKDVELRCDPISGHTALYWYRQSLGQGLEFLIYFQGNSAPDKSGLPSDRFSAERTGGSVSTLTIQRTQQEDSAVYLCASSSPSGRETQYFGPGTRLLVL.

The V and J genes are TRBV9 and TRBJ1-2, with D hard to call. The CDR3 sequence is 13 residues long. The ends were cut back, 4 bases at V and 4 bases at J, with 11 bases in the middle. Germline assignment: CDR1 SGDLS and CDR2 YYNGEE. CDR3 in amino acids: CASSRGDGYGYTF. The CDR3 DNA sequence: TGTGCCAGCAGCCGGGGTGATGGCTATGGCTACACCTTC.

The chain has TRBV9 and TRBJ1-6; D is undetermined. The CDR3 runs 12 residues. Trimming shortened V by 4 bases and J by 6 bases, and 5 bases separated the two germline ends. CDR1 and CDR2 from the germline V gene are SGDLS and YYNGEE. The CDR3 is CASSPLNSPLHF. The DNA of the CDR3 is TGTGCCAGCAGCCCTCTTAATTCACCCCTCCACTTT.

The CDR3 reads CASSSGQGIQETQYF. CDR3 sequence (DNA): TGTGCCAGCAGCTCAGGCCAGGGGATCCAAGAGACCCAGTACTTC. The V and J genes are TRBV7-3 and TRBJ2-5, with D possibly matching TRBD1 (6 bases). V lost 4 bases and J lost 1, with 13 bases in between. Germline V CDR1 and CDR2: SGHTA, FQGTGA. This CDR3 region has 15 residues. Combining the CDR3 with reference TRBV7-3 and TRBJ2-5 gives the whole variable domain GAGVSQTPSNKVTEKGKYVELRCDPISGHTALYWYRQSLGQGPEFLIYFQGTGAADDSGLPNDRFFAVRPEGSVSTLKIQRTERGDSAVYLCASSSGQGIQETQYFGPGTRLLVL.

The chain joins TRBV11-3 to TRBJ1-2; D is possibly TRBD1 (6 bases). V was pared by 3 bases and J by 7 bases, with 9 bases between. The CDR3 spans 12 residues. CDR1 SGHNT and CDR2 YENEEA come from the germline V gene. The CDR3 region is CASSFQGGGYTF. Written as DNA, the CDR3 is TGTGCCAGCAGCTTCCAAGGGGGTGGCTACACCTTC.

CDR3 loop: CAWRDEVLSEQYF. The CDR3 coding sequence is TGTGCCTGGAGAGACGAGGTACTCTCCGAGCAGTACTTC. The chain couples TRBV30 to TRBJ2-7; no clear D. Germline-derived CDR1 and CDR2 are GTSNPN and SVGIG (reference sequence). Trimming removed 3 bases from V and 6 bases from J, with 15 bases in between. The CDR3 has 13 residues.

V gene TRBV5-4 combines with J gene TRBJ2-1; a weak D match, TRBD2 (6 bases). This CDR3 has 15 residues. Germline-derived CDR1 and CDR2 are SGHNT and YYREEE (reference sequence). The V and J ends lost 3 bases and 8 bases respectively, with 18 bases between them. The CDR3 nucleotides read TGTGCCAGCAGCTCCCCGGTATCTAGCGAACATGAGCAGTTCTTC. It is translated as CASSSPVSSEHEQFF. The full variable domain, rest sourced from reference TRBV5-4 and TRBJ2-1, is ETGVTQSPTHLIKTRGQQVTLRCSSQSGHNTVSWYQQALGQGPQFIFQYYREEENGRGNFPPRFSGLQFPNYSSELNVNALELDDSALYLCASSSPVSSEHEQFFGPGTRLTVL.

This chain uses TRBV6-5 with TRBJ2-5; a weak D match, TRBD1 (6 bases). The germline V gene has CDR1 MNHEY and CDR2 SVGAGI. The ends were cut back, 6 bases at V and 5 bases at J, with 19 bases in the middle. This CDR3 contains 15 residues. The CDR3 is CASSGVRGSKETQYF. The CDR3 nucleotides read TGTGCCAGCAGCGGGGTCAGGGGTAGTAAGGAGACCCAGTACTTC.

This clone was seen only a few times. V and J are TRBV7-9 and TRBJ2-2; D may be TRBD2 (6 bases). Looked up from germline, CDR1 is SEHNR and CDR2 is FQNEAQ (reference sequence). The CDR3 runs 15 residues. Trimming removed 4 bases from V and 3 bases from J, with 12 bases in between. The CDR3: CASSSPGGYTGELFF. The CDR3 region has the DNA TGTGCCAGCAGCTCCCCTGGGGGGTACACCGGGGAGCTGTTTTTT.

This chain uses TRBV7-2 with TRBJ1-2; D might be TRBD1 (5 bases). This CDR3 is 13 amino acids long. V was cut by 5 bases and J by 2 bases, with 9 bases left in between. CDR1 is SGHTA and CDR2 is FQGNSA in the germline V gene. CDR3 amino acids: CASSPQENYGYTF. The CDR3 DNA follows: TGTGCCAGCAGCCCACAGGAGAACTATGGCTACACCTTC.

The CDR3 nucleotides read TGTGCCAGCAGTGGGGAAGGGGCCCGCACAGATACGCAGTATTTT. Translated: CASSGEGARTDTQYF. The V and J genes are TRBV7-2 and TRBJ2-3; maybe TRBD1 (5 bases). The CDR3 sequence is 15 residues long. Between the trimmed V and J ends, which lost 6 bases and 1 base, there was a span of 14 bases. CDR1 is SGHTA, CDR2 FQGNSA, per germline.

DNA for the CDR3: TGTGCCTGGAGTGCGGGCGGGGGGGGTGAGACCCAGTACTTC. Its protein product is CAWSAGGGGETQYF. The rearrangement links TRBV30 to TRBJ2-5, with 9 nucleotides matching TRBD2. The CDR3 is 14 residues long. The germline gives CDR1 GTSNPN, CDR2 SVGIG (reference sequence). Unmatched junction bases numbered 5, after V lost 1 base and J lost 5 bases.